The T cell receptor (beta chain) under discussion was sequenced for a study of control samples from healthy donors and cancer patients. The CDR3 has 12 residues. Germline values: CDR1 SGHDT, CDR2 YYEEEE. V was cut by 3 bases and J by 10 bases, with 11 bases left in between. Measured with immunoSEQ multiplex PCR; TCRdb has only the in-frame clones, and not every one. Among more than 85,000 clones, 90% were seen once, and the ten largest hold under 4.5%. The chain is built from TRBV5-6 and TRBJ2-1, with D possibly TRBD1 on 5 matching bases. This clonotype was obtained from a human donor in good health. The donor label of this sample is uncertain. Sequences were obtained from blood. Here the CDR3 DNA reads TGTGCCAGCAGCTCAGGGTCGCGGGAGCAGTTCTTC. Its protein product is CASSSGSREQFF.